The 15 T cell receptor beta chains below were found in one sample sequenced in a study of blood T cell repertoires in COVID-19. Libraries were prepared by immunoSEQ multiplex PCR; TCRdb keeps only in-frame clonotypes and omits some of them. The sample holds just over 300,000 clones, 90% seen once. The specimen sequenced was PBMCs or T cells enriched from blood (not recorded which). The origin of the receptors is a woman in her late teens or twenties with acute COVID-19.

The chain uses TRBV27 and TRBJ1-2; D not resolved. Germline CDR1 MNHEY, CDR2 SMNVEV (reference sequence). Between the trimmed V and J ends, which lost 8 bases and 5 bases, there was a span of 15 bases. This CDR3 has 13 amino acids. CDR3: CASGPGRRYGYTF. The CDR3 DNA reads as TGTGCCAGCGGCCCGGGAAGACGTTATGGCTACACCTTC.

This rearrangement joins TRBV11-1 to TRBJ1-1; 8 bases match TRBD1. V lost 5 bases and J lost 8; bases outside the gene matches: 4. CDR3 length: 12 residues. CDR1 is SGHAT, CDR2 FQDESV, per germline (reference sequence). The CDR3 reads CASSGQGAEAFF. DNA for the CDR3: TGTGCCAGCAGCGGACAGGGTGCCGAAGCTTTCTTT.

This chain joins TRBV28 and TRBJ2-7, with 9 bases identical to TRBD1. The CDR3 runs to 15 residues. V shed 6 bases, J shed 5 bases, and the junction held 11 bases outside the gene matches. The germline gives CDR1 MDHEN, CDR2 SYDVKM. This CDR3 is CASRVPGTGIHEQYF. The CDR3 DNA sequence: TGTGCCAGCAGGGTCCCTGGGACAGGGATCCACGAGCAGTACTTC.

This clone is a singleton in its sample. The CDR3 is CASSYSAGRQPQHF. The CDR3 bases are TGTGCCAGCAGTTACTCGGCAGGGAGGCAGCCCCAGCATTTT. The V and J genes are TRBV6-5 and TRBJ1-5; maybe TRBD1 (5 bases). The germline V gene has CDR1 MNHEY and CDR2 SVGAGI. The germline V and J ends were trimmed by 0 bases and 7 bases, with 10 bases remaining between them. The CDR3 is 14 residues long.

This clone appeared once. As DNA, the CDR3 is TGTGCCAGTAGCACCCACCCGGGACAGGGCCCCTACGAGCAGTACTTC. Translation: CASSTHPGQGPYEQYF. J is TRBJ2-7 and V is TRBV19, with 9 positions matching TRBD1. After removal of 6 bases from V and 2 bases from J, the junction contained 11 bases not matched to a gene. The CDR3 runs to 16 residues. CDR1 and CDR2 (germline): LNHDA, SQIVND (reference sequence).

Only one count was recorded for this clone. CDR3 sequence: CAISSTSGSYEQYF. CDR3 nucleotides: TGTGCCATCAGTTCGACTAGCGGGAGTTACGAGCAGTACTTC. The chain recombines TRBV10-3 with TRBJ2-7; TRBD2 agrees at 12 bases. With 5 bases clipped from V and 4 bases from J, the junction kept 3 bases outside the gene matches. This CDR3 has 14 residues. Per the germline V gene, CDR1 is ENHRY and CDR2 is SYGVKD.

V gene TRBV7-9 combines with J gene TRBJ2-7, with D perhaps matching TRBD2 (5 bases). This CDR3 has 11 amino acids. Germline CDR1 SEHNR, CDR2 FQNEAQ (reference sequence). V was cut by 3 bases and J by 5 bases, with 5 bases left in between. This chain's CDR3 is CASSLRDEQYF. The CDR3 region has the DNA TGTGCCAGCAGCTTGAGGGACGAGCAGTACTTC. The complete variable domain, with remaining parts taken from reference TRBV7-9 and TRBJ2-7, reads DTGVSQNPRHKITKRGQNVTFRCDPISEHNRLYWYRQTLGQGPEFLTYFQNEAQLEKSRLLSDRFSAERPKGSFSTLEIQRTEQGDSAMYLCASSLRDEQYFGPGTRLTVT.

The chain links TRBV6-5 to TRBJ1-1; tentatively, D is TRBD1 (5 bases). The V end lost 2 bases, the J end lost 7 bases, and 17 bases lay between the germline ends. The CDR3 sequence is 15 residues long. Looked up from germline, CDR1 is MNHEY and CDR2 is SVGAGI. The chain's CDR3 is CASSYSREGLVEAFF. The CDR3 nucleotides are TGTGCCAGCAGTTACAGCAGAGAGGGACTGGTTGAAGCTTTCTTT.

The chain combines TRBV5-1 with TRBJ2-3; 7 bases line up with TRBD2. Trimming at V came to 4 bases and at J to 2 bases, leaving 13 bases not matched to a gene. The germline V gene encodes CDR1 SGHRS and CDR2 YFSETQ. The CDR3 runs 17 residues. DNA for the CDR3: TGCGCCAGCAGCCCGCTGTTTGCGGGAGAAATCACAGATACGCAGTATTTT. Its translation: CASSPLFAGEITDTQYF.

This clone was detected only a few times. The rearrangement joins TRBV5-1 to TRBJ1-2, with 10 bases identical to TRBD1. The ends lost 3 bases at V and 5 bases at J; junction bases unmatched: 4. Looked up from germline, CDR1 is SGHRS and CDR2 is YFSETQ. The CDR3 length is 14 residues. CDR3 amino acids: CASSSDRGPYGYTF. The CDR3 DNA follows: TGCGCCAGCAGCTCTGACAGGGGGCCATATGGCTACACCTTC. The full variable domain, with the rest looked up from reference TRBV5-1 and TRBJ1-2, is KAGVTQTPRYLIKTRGQQVTLSCSPISGHRSVSWYQQTPGQGLQFLFEYFSETQRNKGNFPGRFSGRQFSNSRSEMNVSTLELGDSALYLCASSSDRGPYGYTFGSGTRLTVV.

V usage is TRBV27 and J usage is TRBJ2-1; TRBD2 might be the D (7 bases). The germline CDR1 and CDR2 sequences are MNHEY and SMNVEV (reference sequence). V dropped 8 bases and J dropped 12 bases, with 17 bases sitting between them. The CDR3 has 12 residues. CDR3 coding DNA: TGTGCCAGCGGCCCTAAGGGGGGGTTGCAGTTCTTC. Translation: CASGPKGGLQFF.

The chain combines TRBV30 with TRBJ2-2; 8 bases map to TRBD1. J lost 6 bases, V lost 0 bases, and 6 bases had no gene match. The CDR3 extends over 15 amino acids. The germline V gene encodes CDR1 GTSNPN and CDR2 SVGIG (reference sequence). The CDR3 sequence is CAWSVAGGEAGELFF. The CDR3 DNA reads as TGTGCCTGGAGTGTGGCAGGGGGCGAGGCCGGGGAGCTGTTTTTT.

The chain links TRBV15 to TRBJ1-1, with unresolved D. The CDR3 spans 13 residues. V dropped 3 bases and J dropped 5 bases, with 10 bases sitting between them. In germline, CDR1 is LNHNV, CDR2 YYDKDF (reference sequence). This CDR3 reads CATSSLGGTEAFF. The CDR3 DNA follows: TGTGCCACCAGCAGTTTAGGCGGGACTGAAGCTTTCTTT.

The chain recombines TRBV3-1 (or the pseudogene TRBV3-2) with TRBJ1-5; 8 bases map to TRBD1. Germline CDR1 is LGHDT and CDR2 is YNNKEL (reference sequence). The V and J ends lost 1 base and 13 bases, in that order; junction bases with no gene match: 12. The CDR3 covers 15 residues. Written as DNA, the CDR3 is TGTGCCAGCAGCCAAGTCCCGGACAGGGCACAACGTCAGCATTTT. Translating it yields CASSQVPDRAQRQHF.

The rearrangement links TRBV2 to TRBJ2-2; 7 nucleotides align to TRBD1. Germline V gene sequence: CDR1 SNHLY, CDR2 FYNNEI. CDR3 length equals 14 residues. The junction had 8 bases not matched to a gene; V was cut back by 6 bases and J by 7 bases. CDR3 in amino acids: CASRSRGQGGELFF. DNA for the CDR3: TGTGCCAGCAGGTCAAGGGGGCAAGGCGGGGAGCTGTTTTTT.